The 3 T cell receptor beta chains reported below all come from one sample, sequenced in a study of CD8+CD57+ T cells in acquired aplastic anemia. The template used for profiling TCR beta VDJ and CDR3 was genomic DNA. TCRdb passed the reads through MiXCR, listing each CDR3 protein once. The sample yields fewer than 200,000 distinct CDR3 sequences, approximately 48% seen once. It was patients with CD8+CD57+ cell expansion by flow cytometry who were chosen for sequencing. What was sequenced was sorted CD4+, CD8+, or CD8+CD57+ T cells (not recorded which) from PBMCs. These receptors originate from a human donor with aplastic anemia.

This clonotype was detected many times. The chain carries TRBV3-1 and TRBJ2-7, with D unresolved. Trimming shortened V by 1 base and J by 3 bases, and 4 bases separated the two germline ends. This CDR3 has 12 residues. In germline, CDR1 is LGHDT, CDR2 YNNKEL (reference sequence). The CDR3 spells CASSQGDYEQYF. CDR3 sequence (DNA): TGTGCCAGCAGCCAAGGGGACTACGAGCAGTACTTC.

J is TRBJ2-7 and V is TRBV10-1; D ambiguous. The CDR3 runs to 15 residues. Germline CDR1 WNHNN, CDR2 SYGVQD (reference sequence). Trimming pared 2 bases from V and 2 bases from J, leaving 13 bases between. CDR3 in DNA: TGCGCCAGCAGTGAGACCGTCGTGGGCGCCTACGAGCAGTACTTC. Translation gives CASSETVVGAYEQYF.

In this sample, this clonotype turned up a few times. This chain links TRBV15 with TRBJ2-7; perhaps D is TRBD1 or TRBD2 (6 bases each). Per the germline V gene, CDR1 is LNHNV and CDR2 is YYDKDF (reference sequence). The CDR3 totals 14 residues. V lost 3 bases to trimming and J lost 5 bases, with 14 bases between them. CDR3 sequence reads: CATSSLRGPNEQYF. CDR3 sequence (DNA): TGTGCCACCAGCAGTCTTCGGGGGCCCAACGAGCAGTACTTC.